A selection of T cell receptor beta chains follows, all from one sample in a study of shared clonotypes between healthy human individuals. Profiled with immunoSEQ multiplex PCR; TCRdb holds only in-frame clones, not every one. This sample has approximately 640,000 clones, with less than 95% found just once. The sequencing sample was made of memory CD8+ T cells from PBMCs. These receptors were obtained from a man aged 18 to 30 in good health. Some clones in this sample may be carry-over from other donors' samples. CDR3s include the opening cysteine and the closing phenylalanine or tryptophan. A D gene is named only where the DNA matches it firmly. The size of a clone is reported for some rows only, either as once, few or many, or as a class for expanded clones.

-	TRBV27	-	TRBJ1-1	CASSMWFRTEAFF	TGTGCCAGCAGTATGTGGTTTCGCACTGAAGCTTTCTTT
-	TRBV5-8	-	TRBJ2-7	CASLQIAYEQYF	TGTGCCAGCCTCCAGATCGCCTACGAGCAGTACTTC
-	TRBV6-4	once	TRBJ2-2	CASSDEYTGELFF	TGTGCCAGCAGTGACGAATACACCGGGGAGCTGTTTTTT
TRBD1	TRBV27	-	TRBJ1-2	CASSPGGYGYTF	TGTGCCAGCAGTCCAGGGGGTTATGGCTACACCTTC
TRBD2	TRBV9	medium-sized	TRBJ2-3	CASSVLAGPTDTQYF	TGTGCCAGCAGCGTACTAGCGGGCCCCACAGATACGCAGTATTTT
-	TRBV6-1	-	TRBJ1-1	CASSEYRTNTEAFF	TGTGCCAGCAGTGAATATAGGACGAACACTGAAGCTTTCTTT
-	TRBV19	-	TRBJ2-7	CASSEPGPTSYEQYF	TGTGCCAGTAGCGAACCGGGGCCAACATCCTACGAGCAGTACTTC
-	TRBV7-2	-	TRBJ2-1	CASSLTPDLYNEQFF	TGTGCCAGCAGCTTAACCCCAGACCTCTACAATGAGCAGTTCTTC
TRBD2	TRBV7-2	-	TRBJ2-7	CASSPPSGQSSYEQYF	TGTGCCAGCAGCCCGCCTAGCGGCCAGAGCTCCTACGAGCAGTACTTC
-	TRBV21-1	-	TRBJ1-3	CASREKRGNTIYF	TGTGCCAGCAGGGAAAAGAGGGGAAACACCATATATTTT
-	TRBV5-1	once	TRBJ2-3	CASSLGRGRAADTQYF	TGCGCCAGCAGCCTTGGTCGGGGCAGGGCCGCAGATACGCAGTATTTT
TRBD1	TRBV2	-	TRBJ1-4	CASRAGTGAGEKLFF	TGTGCCAGCAGAGCCGGGACAGGGGCGGGCGAAAAACTGTTTTTT
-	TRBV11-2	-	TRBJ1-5	CASSLSRGQPQHF	TGTGCCAGCAGCTTGTCTCGGGGTCAGCCCCAGCATTTT
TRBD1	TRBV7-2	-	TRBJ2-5	CASSLGVIQGVGETQYF	TGTGCCAGCAGCTTAGGGGTTATACAGGGGGTTGGGGAGACCCAGTACTTC
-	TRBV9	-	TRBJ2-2	CASYSGTGELFF	TGTGCCAGTTACTCAGGGACCGGGGAGCTGTTTTTT
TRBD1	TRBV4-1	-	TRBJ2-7	CASSQDRTGGFEQYF	TGCGCCAGCAGCCAAGATAGGACAGGGGGTTTCGAGCAGTACTTC
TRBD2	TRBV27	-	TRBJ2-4	CASSLTSGSYHIQYF	TGTGCCAGCAGCCTTACTAGCGGGAGTTACCACATTCAGTACTTC
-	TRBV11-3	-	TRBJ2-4	CASSSDHERGIQYF	TGTGCCAGCAGCTCGGACCACGAAAGGGGCATTCAGTACTTC
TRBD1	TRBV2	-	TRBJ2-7	CASDRGGDRTYEQYF	TGTGCCAGTGATCGCGGTGGGGACAGGACATACGAGCAGTACTTC
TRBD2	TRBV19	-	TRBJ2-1	CASSIVDAGGPNEQFF	TGTGCCAGTAGTATAGTTGATGCGGGAGGGCCGAATGAGCAGTTCTTC
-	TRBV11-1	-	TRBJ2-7	CASSQTVNEQYF	TGTGCCAGCAGCCAAACAGTTAACGAGCAGTACTTC
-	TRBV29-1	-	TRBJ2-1	CSATLSRTLYNEQFF	TGCAGCGCCACATTATCGAGAACCTTATACAATGAGCAGTTCTTC
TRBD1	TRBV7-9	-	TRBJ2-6	CASSFPGTGENSGANVLTF	TGTGCCAGCAGCTTTCCCGGGACAGGTGAAAACTCTGGGGCCAACGTCCTGACTTTC
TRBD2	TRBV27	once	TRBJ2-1	CASSSRGGYNEQFF	TGTGCCAGCAGTTCCCGGGGGGGGTACAATGAGCAGTTCTTC
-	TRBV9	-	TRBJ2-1	CASSHRAGEQFF	TGTGCCAGCAGCCACCGAGCCGGGGAGCAGTTCTTC
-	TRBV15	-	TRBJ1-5	CATGPPFSNQPQHF	TGTGCCACAGGACCCCCATTTAGCAATCAGCCCCAGCATTTT
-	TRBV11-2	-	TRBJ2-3	CASSPGWQRPFGDTQYF	TGTGCCAGCAGCCCAGGGTGGCAGCGGCCATTTGGCGATACGCAGTATTTT
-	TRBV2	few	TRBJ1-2	CASSEGFKGANYGYTF	TGTGCCAGCAGTGAGGGATTCAAGGGAGCTAACTATGGCTACACCTTC
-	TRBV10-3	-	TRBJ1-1	CAISESSSGDRMRAFF	TGTGCCATCAGTGAGTCGAGTTCGGGGGACCGTATGAGGGCTTTCTTT
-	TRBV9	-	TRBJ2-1	CASSVGAEASSYNEQFF	TGTGCCAGCAGCGTAGGGGCCGAGGCCAGCTCCTACAATGAGCAGTTCTTC
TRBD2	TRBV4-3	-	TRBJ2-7	CASSHAAGRGTYEQYF	TGCGCCAGCAGCCATGCCGCCGGGAGGGGGACCTACGAGCAGTACTTC
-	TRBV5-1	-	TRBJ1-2	CASSLGTGTHF	TGCGCCAGCAGCTTGGGAACCGGGACTCACTTC
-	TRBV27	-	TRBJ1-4	CASSSGEKLFF	TGTGCCAGCAGTTCGGGTGAAAAACTGTTTTTT
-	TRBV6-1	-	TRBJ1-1	CASSLGARTAEAFF	TGTGCCAGCAGTCTTGGGGCGCGGACAGCTGAAGCTTTCTTT
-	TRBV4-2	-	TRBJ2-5	CASSPGETQYF	TGTGCCAGCAGCCCGGGGGAGACCCAGTACTTC
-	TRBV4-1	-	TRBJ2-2	CASSPRQDLNTGELFF	TGCGCCAGCAGCCCAAGACAGGACTTGAACACCGGGGAGCTGTTTTTT
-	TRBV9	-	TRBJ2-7	CASSVAGTASYEQYF	TGTGCCAGCAGCGTGGCAGGAACAGCCTCCTACGAGCAGTACTTC
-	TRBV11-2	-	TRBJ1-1	CASSHFGMANTEAFF	TGTGCCAGCAGCCATTTCGGGATGGCGAACACTGAAGCTTTCTTT
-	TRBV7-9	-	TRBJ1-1	CASLGGSTEAFF	TGTGCCAGCCTAGGGGGGTCCACTGAAGCTTTCTTT
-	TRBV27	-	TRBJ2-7	CASSSRLLAGFEQYF	TGTGCCAGCAGTTCTCGACTCCTCGCTGGTTTTGAGCAGTACTTC
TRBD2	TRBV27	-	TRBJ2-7	CASSLGGPGGNPYEQYF	TGTGCCAGCAGTTTAGGGGGTCCGGGGGGGAATCCCTACGAGCAGTACTTC
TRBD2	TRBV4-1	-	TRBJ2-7	CASTQLAETTYEQYF	TGCGCCAGCACCCAACTAGCGGAGACCACCTACGAGCAGTACTTC
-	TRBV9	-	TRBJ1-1	CASSVGVVTEAFF	TGTGCCAGCAGCGTGGGTGTGGTCACTGAAGCTTTCTTT
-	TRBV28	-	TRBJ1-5	CASSLVGGGGTSNQPQHF	TGTGCCAGCAGTCTCGTGGGCGGGGGTGGAACGAGCAATCAGCCCCAGCATTTT
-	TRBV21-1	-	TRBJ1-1	CASSKEGRWPMNTEAFF	TGTGCCAGCAGCAAAGAAGGTCGGTGGCCGATGAACACTGAAGCTTTCTTT
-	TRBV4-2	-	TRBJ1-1	CASSKRTDTEAFF	TGTGCCAGCAGTAAACGGACCGACACTGAAGCTTTCTTT
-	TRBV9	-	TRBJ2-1	CASSVGQSNEQFF	TGTGCCAGCAGCGTCGGACAGTCCAATGAGCAGTTCTTC
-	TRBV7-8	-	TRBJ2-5	CASSFLLGNQYF	TGTGCCAGCAGCTTCCTCCTTGGGAACCAGTACTTC
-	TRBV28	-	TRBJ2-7	CASSHSYEQYF	TGTGCCAGCAGCCACTCCTACGAGCAGTACTTC
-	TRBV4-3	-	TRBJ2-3	CASSQGTGGGTDTQYF	TGCGCCAGCAGCCAAGGAACAGGGGGGGGCACAGATACGCAGTATTTT
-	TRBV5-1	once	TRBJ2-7	CASTTWPGAGLYEQYF	TGCGCCAGCACCACATGGCCAGGGGCTGGCCTTTACGAGCAGTACTTC
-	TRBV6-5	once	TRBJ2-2	CASSYSGNTGELFF	TGTGCCAGCAGTTATAGCGGGAACACCGGGGAGCTGTTTTTT
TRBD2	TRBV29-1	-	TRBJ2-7	CSVSGTSVYEQYF	TGCAGCGTTTCCGGGACTAGCGTCTACGAGCAGTACTTC
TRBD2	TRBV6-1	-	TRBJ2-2	CASSPTGTSSGELFF	TGTGCCAGCTCACCAACCGGGACTAGCTCCGGGGAGCTGTTTTTT